The 23 T cell receptor beta chains below all came from one sample that was sequenced in a study of blood T cell repertoires in COVID-19. Assay: immunoSEQ multiplex PCR; the TCRdb copy retains only in-frame clones and omits some. This repertoire shows 200,000 to 250,000 clones, roughly 81% found once; its top ten account for under 4.5%. Material: peripheral blood. These TCRs come from a man over 45 with acute or convalescent COVID-19.

This chain links TRBV25-1 with TRBJ2-5; 7 bases fit TRBD1. Germline V gene sequence: CDR1 MGHDK, CDR2 SYGVNS. The CDR3 covers 16 residues. Germline trimming cut 2 bases from V and 5 bases from J; bases unmatched to any gene: 11. The CDR3 region has the DNA TGTGCCAGCAGTGAAATAGGAACAGGGGAATCGGAGACCCAGTACTTC. Residues: CASSEIGTGESETQYF.

The chain recombines TRBV28 with TRBJ2-7; 7 bases agree with TRBD2. CDR3 length: 15 amino acids. Germline V gene data show CDR1 as MDHEN and CDR2 as SYDVKM. Trimming removed 5 bases from V and 2 bases from J; junction bases left unmatched: 9. As DNA, the CDR3 is TGTGCCAGCAGTGTACGGACTAGTTTCGCCTACGAGCAGTACTTC. Translation gives CASSVRTSFAYEQYF.

The J gene is TRBJ2-1, the V gene TRBV20-1, with 9 bases lining up with TRBD2. CDR3 length: 15 residues. V trimming: 3 bases; J trimming: 10 bases; junction bases outside the gene matches: 13. Germline CDR1 reads DFQATT; CDR2 reads SNEGSKA (reference sequence). CDR3 in amino acids: CSASGATKLAGEQFF. The CDR3 DNA is TGCAGTGCTAGTGGGGCGACCAAACTAGCGGGCGAGCAGTTCTTC.

The J gene is TRBJ1-5, the V gene TRBV21-1; TRBD1 reflects the table's D call only, with no check against the DNA. TRBV21-1 is shown as a pseudogene. The length of the CDR3 is 17 residues. In DNA form, the CDR3 reads TGTGCCAGCAGCAAAGGGGACAGAACATACAAGCAGCTGCCCCAGCATTTT. It encodes CASSKGDRTYKQLPQHF.

The chain employs TRBV27 and TRBJ2-1; 8 positions agree with TRBD1. Per the germline V gene, CDR1 is MNHEY and CDR2 is SMNVEV (reference sequence). The length of the CDR3 is 16 residues. Germline trimming cut 0 bases from V and 10 bases from J; bases unmatched to any gene: 11. CDR3 DNA sequence: TGTGCCAGCAGTTTATCTACCCCGGACAGGGAAGGAGAGCAGTTCTTC. It yields the protein CASSLSTPDREGEQFF.

The CDR3 DNA reads TGTGCCAGCGTACTAGCGGACCAAGAGACCCAGTACTTC. The encoded protein is CASVLADQETQYF. This chain links TRBV7-9 with TRBJ2-5, with 8 bases that match TRBD2. V lost 8 bases to trimming and J lost 0 bases; unmatched junction nucleotides: 2. The CDR3 has 13 amino acids. CDR1 SEHNR and CDR2 FQNEAQ come from the germline V gene (reference sequence).

This clone has a single count. This chain links TRBV7-6 with TRBJ1-3; D is unresolved. The CDR3 consists of 14 residues. Trimming cost V 0 bases and J 6 bases, with 9 bases left between them. CDR1 and CDR2 from the germline V gene are SGHVS and FNYEAQ. The CDR3 here is CASSLASFSNTIYF. The CDR3 coding sequence is TGTGCCAGCAGCTTAGCGAGCTTCTCAAACACCATATATTTT.

The V gene is TRBV19, the J gene TRBJ1-2; the D is unclear. Germline-derived CDR1 and CDR2 are LNHDA and SQIVND (reference sequence). V shed 3 bases and J shed 5 bases, with 13 bases lying between them. This CDR3 comprises 14 residues. The CDR3 region is CASSISMSLYGYTF. In DNA form, the CDR3 reads TGTGCCAGTAGTATTTCCATGTCACTTTATGGCTACACCTTC.

Only one count was recorded for this clone. V gene TRBV5-3 combines with J gene TRBJ2-7; 14 bases match TRBD2. TRBV5-3 is an open reading frame, and its role is uncertain. The CDR3 loop spans 19 amino acids. V lost 5 bases, J lost 2 bases, and 15 bases stayed unmatched. The CDR3 is CARRKRGGGTSGSPYEQYF. The CDR3 DNA sequence: TGTGCCAGAAGAAAACGGGGTGGTGGGACTAGCGGGAGTCCCTACGAGCAGTACTTC.

V is TRBV19 and J is TRBJ2-2, with 11 bases identical to TRBD1. This CDR3 region has 15 residues. V trimming: 6 bases; J trimming: 5 bases; junction bases outside the gene matches: 5. The germline V gene has CDR1 LNHDA and CDR2 SQIVND (reference sequence). DNA for the CDR3: TGTGCCAGTAGCCGAGGGACAGGGGGTACCGGGGAGCTGTTTTTT. This codes for CASSRGTGGTGELFF.

The CDR3 region has the DNA TGTGCCAGCAGTGAATTTCGGGGAGGTGGAAACACCATATATTTT. This gives the protein CASSEFRGGGNTIYF. The rearrangement links TRBV6-1 to TRBJ1-3; D is uncertain. The V gene lost 2 bases and the J gene lost 3 bases, with 11 bases spanning the gap. The germline V gene has CDR1 MNHNS and CDR2 SASEGT. The CDR3 totals 15 residues.

This clone was detected once. The chain has TRBV15 and TRBJ2-5, with D perhaps matching TRBD2 (6 bases). This CDR3 is built from 17 residues. V lost 2 bases, J lost 5 bases, and 21 bases lay in between. In germline, CDR1 is LNHNV, CDR2 YYDKDF (reference sequence). Here the CDR3 DNA reads TGTGCCACCAGCAGATCCGCCCCGGGGACTTCGGGTGAGACCCAGTACTTC. It specifies CATSRSAPGTSGETQYF.

The chain combines TRBV7-9 with TRBJ2-7; D unresolved. Trimming left V 7 bases short and J 4 bases short, with 8 bases between. This CDR3 is built from 11 residues. Germline values: CDR1 SEHNR, CDR2 FQNEAQ (reference sequence). CDR3 sequence reads: CASIVSYEQYF. Here the CDR3 DNA reads TGTGCCAGCATCGTCAGTTACGAGCAGTACTTC.

The V and J genes are TRBV5-5 and TRBJ1-2; TRBD1 matches at 9 bases. Germline V gene data show CDR1 as SGHKS and CDR2 as YYEKEE (reference sequence). The CDR3 has 15 amino acids. Trimming removed 1 base from V and 4 bases from J; junction bases left unmatched: 5. This CDR3 reads CASSLSGTGFYGYTF. For the CDR3, the DNA is TGTGCCAGCAGCTTGTCCGGGACAGGGTTCTATGGCTACACCTTC. The entire variable domain, with the rest obtained from reference TRBV5-5 and TRBJ1-2, is as follows: DAGVTQSPTHLIKTRGQQVTLRCSPISGHKSVSWYQQVLGQGPQFIFQYYEKEERGRGNFPDRFSARQFPNYSSELNVNALLLGDSALYLCASSLSGTGFYGYTFGSGTRLTVV.

The chain recombines TRBV6-5 with TRBJ1-2; 7 nucleotides match TRBD1. Germline V gene data show CDR1 as MNHEY and CDR2 as SVGAGI. The CDR3 sequence is 13 residues long. V shed 8 bases, J shed 5 bases, and the junction held 8 bases outside the gene matches. Written as DNA, the CDR3 is TGTGCCAGCGGGCCGACAGGGCTTTATGGCTACACCTTC. It yields the protein CASGPTGLYGYTF.

The chain employs TRBV7-3 and TRBJ2-1; 10 bases match TRBD2. There are 14 residues in the CDR3. The V and J ends lost 5 bases and 9 bases, in that order; junction bases with no gene match: 7. Germline values: CDR1 SGHTA, CDR2 FQGTGA. The CDR3 is CASSMGLAISEQFF. CDR3 in DNA: TGTGCCAGCAGCATGGGACTAGCGATAAGTGAGCAGTTCTTC.

V gene TRBV25-1 combines with J gene TRBJ1-2; D remains ambiguous. The germline V and J ends were trimmed by 1 base and 6 bases, with 18 bases remaining between them. CDR1 and CDR2 (germline): MGHDK, SYGVNS. This CDR3 is 16 amino acids long. The DNA for the CDR3 is TGTGCCAGCAGTGAATTGTCGCGGGGTAGCTATAATGGCTACACCTTC. Its translation: CASSELSRGSYNGYTF.

In its sample, this clone was seen a few times. The J gene is TRBJ1-6, the V gene TRBV5-1; possibly TRBD1 for D (6 bases). With 4 bases removed from V and 5 bases from J, the gap between germline ends came to 13 bases. This CDR3 is 15 amino acids long. Germline values: CDR1 SGHRS, CDR2 YFSETQ. The CDR3 nucleotides are TGCGCCAGCAGCCGGACACAGGGAAATAATTCACCCCTCCACTTT. Amino acid sequence: CASSRTQGNNSPLHF.

The CDR3 DNA reads as TGTGCCAGCAGCTTGATGGGACTGAACACCGGGGAGCTGTTTTTT. Protein sequence: CASSLMGLNTGELFF. V is TRBV5-4 and J is TRBJ2-2; D possibly corresponds to TRBD2 (6 bases). The CDR3 length is 15 residues. Trimming removed 1 base from V and 1 base from J, with 8 bases in between. Germline-derived CDR1 and CDR2 are SGHNT and YYREEE (reference sequence).

The chain is built from TRBV12-5 and TRBJ2-5; 8 positions match TRBD1. J was trimmed by 4 bases and V by 5 bases; bases with no gene match: 9. The CDR3 loop spans 15 amino acids. Germline lookup yields CDR1 LGHNT and CDR2 FRNRAP. The CDR3 loop is CASGTGTGGGETQYF. The CDR3 nucleotides read TGTGCTAGTGGTACCGGGACAGGCGGAGGAGAGACCCAGTACTTC. The full variable domain, its missing parts supplied by reference TRBV12-5 and TRBJ2-5, is DARVTQTPRHKVTEMGQEVTMRCQPILGHNTVFWYRQTMMQGLELLAYFRNRAPLDDSGMPKDRFSAEMPDATLATLKIQPSEPRDSAVYFCASGTGTGGGETQYFGPGTRLLVL.

The chain uses TRBV5-1 and TRBJ1-5; D may be TRBD1 (5 bases). This CDR3 region has 13 residues. CDR1 is SGHRS and CDR2 is YFSETQ in the germline V gene. Deletions cut 4 bases from V and 5 bases from J, with 10 bases between. The CDR3 reads CASSRGVDQPQHF. The DNA of the CDR3 is TGCGCCAGCAGCCGGGGGGTAGATCAGCCCCAGCATTTT.

Here the CDR3 reads CASSTGRGQPQHF. The DNA for the CDR3 is TGTGCCAGCTCAACCGGGAGAGGGCAGCCCCAGCATTTT. The rearrangement joins TRBV6-9 to TRBJ1-5; D is uncertain. The ends were cut back, 8 bases at V and 7 bases at J, with 15 bases in the middle. CDR3 length: 13 amino acids. Germline lookup yields CDR1 MNHGY and CDR2 SVAAGI.

CDR3 coding DNA: TGTGCCAGCAGCCCGGGGGACAGGGGGCGCGTCAACGGCTACACCTTC. This encodes CASSPGDRGRVNGYTF. This chain uses TRBV7-3 with TRBJ1-2; 12 bases fit TRBD1. The V and J ends lost 5 bases and 8 bases, in that order; junction bases with no gene match: 12. Germline V lookup: CDR1 SGHTA, CDR2 FQGTGA. The CDR3 is made up of 16 amino acids.